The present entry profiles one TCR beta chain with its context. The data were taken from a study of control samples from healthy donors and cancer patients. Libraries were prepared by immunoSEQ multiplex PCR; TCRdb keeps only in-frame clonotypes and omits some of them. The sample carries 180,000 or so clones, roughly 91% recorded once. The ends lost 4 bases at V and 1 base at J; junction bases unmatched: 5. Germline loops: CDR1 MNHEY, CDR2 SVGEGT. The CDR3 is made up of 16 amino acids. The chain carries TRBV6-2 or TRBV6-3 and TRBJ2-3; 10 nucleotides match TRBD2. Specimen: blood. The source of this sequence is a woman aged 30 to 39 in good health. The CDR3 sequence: CASSFEAGGGTDTQYF. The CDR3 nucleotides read TGTGCCAGCAGTTTTGAAGCGGGAGGGGGCACAGATACGCAGTATTTT.